This is a list of T cell receptor beta chains from one sample in a study of Ad26.COV2.S vaccination and SARS-CoV-2 variants. Some clones are missing from TCRdb's copy, which holds only in-frame ones; the method was immunoSEQ multiplex PCR. The sample lists some 410,000 clones; 80% to 95% were seen once. This sample comprised peripheral blood, obtained in a trial of Ad26.COV2.S vaccine versus placebo. These receptors all come from a person aged 18-65 years who received the Ad26.COV2.S COVID-19 vaccine or a placebo. The CDR3 runs from the conserved cysteine through the conserved F or W. A D gene is named only where the DNA matches it firmly. Clone size is given for some rows only: seen once, a few or many times, or a class if the clone is expanded.

D	V	size	J	DNA	CDR3
TRBD2	TRBV7-2	once	TRBJ2-3	TGTGCCAGCAGCCCTCGACTAGCGGGGGGCGGGGATACGCAGTATTTT	CASSPRLAGGGDTQYF
TRBD2	TRBV19	NA	TRBJ2-1	TGTGCCAGTACCGATAAGCGGGGTGTGTATTACAATGAGCAGTTCTTC	CASTDKRGVYYNEQFF
NA	TRBV7-9	NA	TRBJ2-6	TGTGCCAGCAGCTTAGCCCCGGCCAGTTCGGCCGTCCTGACTTTC	CASSLAPASSAVLTF
NA	TRBV19	NA	TRBJ1-2	TGTGCCAGTAGTAGAAAGGGCGGCTACACCTTC	CASSRKGGYTF
TRBD2	TRBV6-2/TRBV6-3	NA	TRBJ2-3	TGTGCCAGCAGCCACGGGGGGTGGGGCACAGATACGCAGTATTTT	CASSHGGWGTDTQYF
NA	TRBV10-1	few	TRBJ1-1	TGCGCCAGCAGTGAGACGATGTATTTGACTGAAGCTTTCTTT	CASSETMYLTEAFF
NA	TRBV19	NA	TRBJ2-5	TGTGCCAGTAGTATTAACAGGGAAGGGGCCCAGTACTTC	CASSINREGAQYF
NA	TRBV5-1	NA	TRBJ2-1	TGCGCCAGCAGCTTGGATTGGAACAGGGATTTCTACAATGAGCAGTTCTTC	CASSLDWNRDFYNEQFF
TRBD2	TRBV5-5	NA	TRBJ2-2	TGTGCCAGCAGTTATAGCGGGGGGGCCTACACCGGGGAGCTGTTTTTT	CASSYSGGAYTGELFF
TRBD1	TRBV19	once	TRBJ2-5	TGTGCCAGTGGAGACAGGGCCCAGACCCAGTACTTC	CASGDRAQTQYF
TRBD1	TRBV2	NA	TRBJ2-7	TGTGCCAGCAGTGAAGGTAGCAGGGGGTACGAGCAGTACTTC	CASSEGSRGYEQYF
NA	TRBV7-2	once	TRBJ2-1	TGTGCCAGCAGCTTAATCCAGGATGAGCAGTTCTTC	CASSLIQDEQFF
NA	TRBV13	NA	TRBJ2-2	TGTGCCAGCGGGGGGCTACAGAACACCGGGGAGCTGTTTTTT	CASGGLQNTGELFF
TRBD1	TRBV10-3	NA	TRBJ1-3	TGTGCCATCAGTGGTGACAGGGTCTCTGGAAACACCATATATTTT	CAISGDRVSGNTIYF
NA	TRBV20-1	NA	TRBJ1-3	TGCAGTGCTAGTACAGGGAGGCCCGTGATGGATGGAAACACCATATATTTT	CSASTGRPVMDGNTIYF
NA	TRBV5-5	NA	TRBJ2-2	TGTGCCAGCAGCTTATTTATCGGACAGTGGAACACCGGGGAGCTGTTTTTT	CASSLFIGQWNTGELFF
NA	TRBV24-1	NA	TRBJ2-3	TGTGCCACCAGTGCTTCGGGGCTCGCAGATACGCAGTATTTT	CATSASGLADTQYF
NA	TRBV10-3	NA	TRBJ2-3	TGTGCCATCAGTGACGGCAACGGTTACACAGATACGCAGTATTTT	CAISDGNGYTDTQYF
TRBD2	TRBV6-5	NA	TRBJ2-5	TGTGCCAGCAGAACGGGGGGAGGCGAGACCCAGTACTTC	CASRTGGGETQYF